The 16 T cell receptor beta chains below were found in one sample sequenced in a study of neurological immune-mediated disorders. TCRdb reanalysed the 5' RACE reads using MiXCR and keeps one entry per CDR3 protein. The sample comprises roughly 45,000 distinct CDR3 sequences, roughly 13% of which are singletons, and about an eighth rests with the top ten. This sample's time point: longitudinal time-point 3. Sequenced input: PBMCs. The receptor source for this set is a man under 40 in good health.

This clonotype was counted many times. This chain uses TRBV18 with TRBJ2-5; unclear D gene. V lost 0 bases and J 2 bases, leaving 7 bases between the germline ends. Germline-derived CDR1 and CDR2 are KGHSH and LQKENI. The CDR3 is 14 amino acids. Here the CDR3 DNA reads TGTGCCAGCTCACCACCCCCCTCTCAAGAGACCCAGTACTTC. Translated, it gives CASSPPPSQETQYF.

Concerning this clonotype: Just one base apart from a much larger clone, this may be a read error. The chain couples TRBV10-3 to TRBJ2-7; D gene ambiguous. CDR3 length equals 14 residues. CDR1 is ENHRY and CDR2 is SYGVKD in the germline V gene. Trimming cost V 0 bases and J 3 bases, with 9 bases left between them. The CDR3 loop is CAISESRMVYEQYF. The CDR3 DNA reads as TGTGCCATCAGTGAGTCGAGAATGGTCTACGAGCAGTACTTC.

In its sample, this clonotype was seen many times. The V and J genes are TRBV11-2 and TRBJ2-3; D call uncertain. The CDR3 length is 11 residues. Germline V gene lookup returns CDR1 SGHAT and CDR2 FQNNGV. Between the trimmed V and J ends, which lost 5 bases and 3 bases, there was a span of 3 bases. CDR3 amino acids: CASSPTDTQYF. The DNA for the CDR3 is TGTGCCAGCAGCCCAACAGATACGCAGTATTTT.

This clonotype was detected many times. J is TRBJ1-1 and V is TRBV7-3; D remains ambiguous. Trimming took 4 bases from V and 0 from J, leaving 6 bases between them. The CDR3 has 13 amino acids. From germline, CDR1 is SGHTA and CDR2 FQGTGA. The CDR3 loop is CASSWEMNTEAFF. The DNA for the CDR3 is TGTGCCAGCAGCTGGGAGATGAACACTGAAGCTTTCTTT.

This clonotype came up many times. The chain is built from TRBV27 and TRBJ2-1; TRBD2 matches at 10 bases. Germline V gives CDR1 MNHEY, CDR2 SMNVEV (reference sequence). The ends lost 7 bases at V and 7 bases at J; junction bases unmatched: 7. The CDR3 loop spans 14 amino acids. For the CDR3, the DNA is TGTGCCAGCATGAAGGGACTAGCGCGTAATGAGCAGTTCTTC. Protein: CASMKGLARNEQFF.

This clonotype was picked up many times. This chain links TRBV5-1 with TRBJ2-7; 8 positions match TRBD2. This CDR3 has 15 residues. The germline V gene encodes CDR1 SGHRS and CDR2 YFSETQ. V lost 0 bases, J lost 3 bases, and 5 bases stayed unmatched. The CDR3 loop is CASSLVLAGDYEQYF. The CDR3 DNA follows: TGCGCCAGCAGCTTGGTCCTAGCGGGTGACTACGAGCAGTACTTC. The variable domain in full, with the rest retrieved from reference TRBV5-1 and TRBJ2-7, is KAGVTQTPRYLIKTRGQQVTLSCSPISGHRSVSWYQQTPGQGLQFLFEYFSETQRNKGNFPGRFSGRQFSNSRSEMNVSTLELGDSALYLCASSLVLAGDYEQYFGPGTRLTVT.

This clonotype has at least ten counts. The gene calls are TRBV4-1 and TRBJ2-7; 7 bases match TRBD1. This CDR3 comprises 16 residues. Germline values: CDR1 MGHRA, CDR2 YSYEKL. The V segment lost 1 base and the J segment 5 bases; nucleotides outside the gene matches: 11. The CDR3: CASSQGVYRGVHEQYF. The CDR3 region has the DNA TGCGCCAGCAGCCAAGGGGTATACAGGGGCGTCCACGAGCAGTACTTC.

This clonotype was picked up many times. This rearrangement joins TRBV12-3 or TRBV12-4 to TRBJ1-1; possible D gene TRBD1, 5 bases. This CDR3 comprises 11 residues. Trimming took 1 base from V and 10 from J, leaving 7 bases between them. This chain's CDR3 is CASSLVGPAFF. CDR3 sequence (DNA): TGTGCCAGCAGTTTAGTGGGGCCAGCTTTCTTT.

This clonotype was observed many times. V and J are TRBV12-3 or TRBV12-4 and TRBJ2-3, with 8 positions matching TRBD2. The CDR3 covers 15 residues. Germline trimming cut 7 bases from V and 11 bases from J; bases unmatched to any gene: 17. CDR3 protein: CASTPGAVAGKRQYF. CDR3 sequence (DNA): TGTGCCAGCACCCCGGGAGCGGTAGCGGGAAAGCGGCAGTATTTT.

This clonotype was observed many times. CDR3 region: CASSGQGMPGNTIYF. DNA for the CDR3: TGTGCCAGCAGCGGACAGGGTATGCCTGGAAACACCATATATTTT. This chain connects TRBV9 to TRBJ1-3; TRBD1 aligns across 7 bases. With V trimmed by 3 bases and J by 2 bases, 5 bases remained unmatched. The CDR3 has 15 amino acids. Looked up from germline, CDR1 is SGDLS and CDR2 is YYNGEE.

This clonotype showed up many times. The chain couples TRBV20-1 to TRBJ2-3; D is ambiguous. V dropped 4 bases and J dropped 2 bases, with 13 bases sitting between them. The CDR3 runs 14 residues. Germline assignment: CDR1 DFQATT and CDR2 SNEGSKA (reference sequence). This CDR3 is CSAIPRTVTDTQYF. The CDR3 region has the DNA TGCAGTGCTATTCCCCGCACAGTCACAGATACGCAGTATTTT.

This clonotype was counted ten times or more. The chain employs TRBV28 and TRBJ2-7; D might be TRBD2 (5 bases). Per the germline V gene, CDR1 is MDHEN and CDR2 is SYDVKM. Trimming shortened V by 7 bases and J by 3 bases, and 19 bases separated the two germline ends. The CDR3 has 15 residues. The CDR3 loop is CASTENQVASYEQYF. The CDR3 DNA is TGTGCCAGCACGGAGAACCAAGTAGCGAGCTACGAGCAGTACTTC. Full variable domain (remainder filled in from reference TRBV28 and TRBJ2-7): DVKVTQSSRYLVKRTGEKVFLECVQDMDHENMFWYRQDPGLGLRLIYFSYDVKMKEKGDIPEGYSVSREKKERFSLILESASTNQTSMYLCASTENQVASYEQYFGPGTRLTVT.

This clonotype was found many times. The rearrangement uses TRBV5-6 and TRBJ2-7, with D maybe TRBD2 (5 bases). In germline, CDR1 is SGHDT, CDR2 YYEEEE. The CDR3 totals 14 residues. Trimming pared 4 bases from V and 7 bases from J, leaving 18 bases between. CDR3 nucleotide sequence: TGTGCCAGCAGCCCGCCGGGGTCCTGGGGTGAGCAGTACTTC. Encoded protein: CASSPPGSWGEQYF.

This clonotype was seen at least ten times. J is TRBJ2-3 and V is TRBV5-1; TRBD1 agrees at 8 bases. CDR3 length: 16 residues. The germline V gene encodes CDR1 SGHRS and CDR2 YFSETQ. V was clipped by 4 bases and J by 0 bases; unmatched bases: 7. The CDR3 here is CASSHGTGPSTDTQYF. Written as DNA, the CDR3 is TGCGCCAGCAGCCACGGGACAGGTCCTAGCACAGATACGCAGTATTTT.

Many counts were recorded for this clonotype. The chain recombines TRBV7-2 with TRBJ1-1; a possible D gene is TRBD1 (5 bases). Trimming took off 5 bases at V and 1 base at J, with 11 bases between the two ends. CDR1 is SGHTA and CDR2 is FQGNSA in the germline V gene. The CDR3 spans 14 residues. CDR3 loop: CASSHGRANTEAFF. DNA for the CDR3: TGTGCCAGCAGCCATGGCAGGGCGAACACTGAAGCTTTCTTT.

This chain joins TRBV25-1 and TRBJ2-2; D call uncertain. Germline-derived CDR1 and CDR2 are MGHDK and SYGVNS. The CDR3 contains 13 residues. The V end lost 7 bases, the J end lost 4 bases, and 10 bases lay between the germline ends. The CDR3 DNA sequence: TGTGCCAGCACCCCTAGAAGCACCGGGGAGCTGTTTTTT. Its protein product is CASTPRSTGELFF.